This T cell receptor beta chain came from a study of blood T cell repertoires in COVID-19. Background on the study: Material from acute and convalescent COVID-19 was sourced from the United States, Italy and Spain.

In the source study's methods: Reference gene primer amplification gave estimated nucleated cell counts. Clones were sequenced by immunoSEQ multiplex PCR, and TCRdb holds only the in-frame ones, with some missing. That table furnishes V, J and clone size, whereas the DNA furnished D and trimming. The sample yields some 120,000 clones, 70% to 85% seen once. Germline loops: CDR1 MNHEY, CDR2 SMNVEV (reference sequence). This CDR3 spans 14 amino acids. V was pared by 5 bases and J by 4 bases, with 7 bases of the junction left unmatched. This chain links TRBV27 with TRBJ2-7; TRBD2 matches 8 bases. The sequenced sample was peripheral blood. This receptor was taken from a man in his sixties or seventies with active or convalescent COVID-19. In DNA form, the CDR3 reads TGTGCCAGCAGTCGTCAGCGGGAGCCATACGAGCAGTACTTC. It encodes CASSRQREPYEQYF.